This T cell receptor (beta chain) was found in a study of blood T cell repertoires in COVID-19. Sequenced by immunoSEQ multiplex PCR; TCRdb stores in-frame clones only, minus some. The sample includes about 78,000 clones, around 90% of them seen just once. CDR1 is SGHVS, CDR2 FQNEAQ, per germline. The CDR3 covers 15 residues. Germline trimming cut 4 bases from V and 2 bases from J; bases unmatched to any gene: 4. This clone was picked up a small number of times. This TCR was sampled from a woman between 45 and 65 years old in a cohort sampled during active COVID-19. The chain joins TRBV7-8 to TRBJ2-7; 11 bases are a match to TRBD1. What was sequenced was peripheral blood. The CDR3 region is CASSWGTGGTYEQYF. The CDR3 DNA sequence: TGTGCCAGCAGCTGGGGGACAGGGGGGACCTACGAGCAGTACTTC.